The clone carrying this T cell receptor beta chain was seen a single time. The target antigen is unknown. This sample stems from a study of shared clonotypes between healthy human individuals. Study context: The study used three CD4 naive, three CD4 memory, two CD8 naive and one CD8 memory plate per donor.

From germline, CDR1 is SGHRS and CDR2 YFSETQ. Trimming pared 0 bases from V and 5 bases from J, leaving 16 bases between. CDR3 size: 16 residues. General study points: Relative to memory subsets, naive subsets generally showed larger estimated richness.

Libraries were prepared by immunoSEQ multiplex PCR; TCRdb keeps only in-frame clonotypes and omits some of them. The sample holds more than 2 million clones, over 85% seen once. The chain has TRBV5-1 and TRBJ2-3, with D perhaps given as TRBD1 or TRBD2 (8 bases each). Specimen: naive CD4+ T cells sorted from blood. Subset described: CD45RA+ positively selected. The receptor was isolated from a man between 18 and 35 years old in good health. DNA for the CDR3: TGCGCCAGCAGCTTGGCGGGACAGGCGGGGGGAGATACGCAGTATTTT. Protein product: CASSLAGQAGGDTQYF.